Shown below are 20 T cell receptor beta chains from a single sample sequenced in a study of blood T cell repertoires in COVID-19. Libraries were prepared by immunoSEQ multiplex PCR; TCRdb keeps only in-frame clonotypes and omits some of them. The table has hundreds of thousands of clones, around 80% seen once; the top ten hold approximately 7.4%. The specimen was peripheral blood. All receptors derive from a woman aged 50 to 65 with acute or convalescent COVID-19.

The rearrangement uses TRBV9 and TRBJ2-1; 7 positions match TRBD1. V lost 4 bases, J lost 0 bases, and 4 bases stayed unmatched. Germline lookup yields CDR1 SGDLS and CDR2 YYNGEE. This CDR3 comprises 15 residues. This chain's CDR3 is CASSIYRGSYNEQFF. The CDR3 DNA follows: TGTGCCAGCAGCATTTACAGGGGCTCCTACAATGAGCAGTTCTTC. Drawing the rest from reference TRBV9 and TRBJ2-1, the complete variable domain is DSGVTQTPKHLITATGQRVTLRCSPRSGDLSVYWYQQSLDQGLQFLIQYYNGEERAKGNILERFSAQQFPDLHSELNLSSLELGDSALYFCASSIYRGSYNEQFFGPGTRLTVL.

This CDR3 reads CAISLLADSYEQYF. The CDR3 nucleotides read TGTGCCATCAGTTTACTAGCGGACTCCTACGAGCAGTACTTC. This chain connects TRBV10-3 to TRBJ2-7, with 8 bases aligning to TRBD2. CDR3 size: 14 residues. Trimming cost V 5 bases and J 0 bases; bases outside gene matches: 3. In germline, CDR1 is ENHRY, CDR2 SYGVKD.

This chain uses TRBV5-6 with TRBJ1-2, with TRBD1 as a possible D gene (6 bases). The V gene lost 4 bases and the J gene lost 1 base, with 14 bases spanning the gap. Germline V gene data show CDR1 as SGHDT and CDR2 as YYEEEE. This CDR3 has 15 residues. CDR3 bases: TGTGCCAGCAGCCCTGCCTACAGGGATAACTATGGCTACACCTTC. Translated, it gives CASSPAYRDNYGYTF.

Concerning this clone itself: Other nucleotide sequences from this sample produce the same CDR3. The chain recombines TRBV5-1 with TRBJ1-5, with 7 bases lining up with TRBD1. V shed 5 bases, J shed 7 bases, and the junction held 9 bases outside the gene matches. The CDR3 has 14 residues. CDR1 is SGHRS, CDR2 YFSETQ, per germline. CDR3 sequence: CASSSGTEGQPQHF. CDR3 DNA sequence: TGCGCCAGCAGTTCGGGGACAGAAGGGCAGCCCCAGCATTTT.

The genes are TRBV21-1 and TRBJ2-1; TRBD2, the D gene given by the table, was not confirmed from the DNA. TRBV21-1 is recorded as a pseudogene. The CDR3 consists of 15 residues. CDR3 nucleotide sequence: TGTGCCAGCAGTCGGACTAGCGGGCGGTACAATGAGCAGTTCTTC. Translated: CASSRTSGRYNEQFF.

The table lists this clone with a few counts. This chain joins TRBV5-8 and TRBJ2-1, with 12 bases lining up with TRBD1. Germline CDR1 SGHTS, CDR2 YDEGEE. With V trimmed by 2 bases and J by 4 bases, 4 bases remained unmatched. The CDR3 is 16 residues long. The CDR3 DNA reads TGTGCCAGCAGCTTAGGGGACAGGGGGCATTACAATGAGCAGTTCTTC. Translated, it gives CASSLGDRGHYNEQFF.

This chain uses TRBV18 with TRBJ2-3, with D unresolved. The CDR3 has 14 amino acids. Germline CDR1 reads KGHSH; CDR2 reads LQKENI. V was shortened by 0 bases and J by 3 bases, with 7 bases between the two germline ends. The DNA for the CDR3 is TGTGCCAGCTCACCACCTAGCACGACAGATACGCAGTATTTT. Translated: CASSPPSTTDTQYF.

V usage is TRBV28 and J usage is TRBJ2-7; D remains ambiguous. This CDR3 is built from 14 residues. CDR1 MDHEN and CDR2 SYDVKM come from the germline V gene. Trimming removed 2 bases from V and 2 bases from J, with 10 bases in between. The CDR3 nucleotides read TGTGCCAGCAGTTTACTAGGATTCACCTACGAGCAGTACTTC. Translation: CASSLLGFTYEQYF. The full variable domain, rest sourced from reference TRBV28 and TRBJ2-7, is DVKVTQSSRYLVKRTGEKVFLECVQDMDHENMFWYRQDPGLGLRLIYFSYDVKMKEKGDIPEGYSVSREKKERFSLILESASTNQTSMYLCASSLLGFTYEQYFGPGTRLTVT.

The chain employs TRBV12-5 and TRBJ1-1; D call uncertain. Germline values: CDR1 LGHNT, CDR2 FRNRAP. The CDR3 has 12 amino acids. The V and J ends lost 3 bases and 1 base respectively, with 3 bases between them. This chain's CDR3 is CASGFKNTEAFF. CDR3 in DNA: TGTGCTAGTGGTTTCAAGAACACTGAAGCTTTCTTT. The full variable domain, rest sourced from reference TRBV12-5 and TRBJ1-1, is DARVTQTPRHKVTEMGQEVTMRCQPILGHNTVFWYRQTMMQGLELLAYFRNRAPLDDSGMPKDRFSAEMPDATLATLKIQPSEPRDSAVYFCASGFKNTEAFFGQGTRLTVV.

To note about this clone: One end of the junction varies from germline; a read error may be responsible. This rearrangement joins TRBV6-5 to TRBJ2-5; D might be TRBD2 (6 bases). The CDR3 is 14 residues long. CDR1 is MNHEY, CDR2 SVGAGI, per germline. CDR3 loop: CASSYVSRDGPQDF. The DNA for the CDR3 is TGTGCCAGCAGTTATGTGTCGCGGGATGGCCCTCAGGACTTC.

This clone was recorded a few times. V usage is TRBV24-1 and J usage is TRBJ2-1; D perhaps matches TRBD2 (6 bases). This CDR3 has 13 residues. V was cut by 5 bases and J by 5 bases, with 9 bases left in between. The germline CDR1 and CDR2 sequences are KGHDR and SFDVKD. CDR3 loop: CATSAWTNNEQFF. The CDR3 nucleotides are TGTGCCACCAGTGCTTGGACTAACAATGAGCAGTTCTTC.

The chain couples TRBV3-1 (or the pseudogene TRBV3-2) to TRBJ1-4; no firm D call. The V end lost 1 base, the J end lost 1 base, and 10 bases lay between the germline ends. The CDR3 has 16 amino acids. Germline V gene lookup returns CDR1 LGHDT and CDR2 YNNKEL (reference sequence). As DNA, the CDR3 is TGTGCCAGCAGCCAAGGGGGAGGAGGAACTAATGAAAAACTGTTTTTT. Translation gives CASSQGGGGTNEKLFF.

V and J are TRBV19 and TRBJ1-5; 10 bases match TRBD1. CDR3 length: 16 residues. V trimming: 6 bases; J trimming: 5 bases; junction bases outside the gene matches: 10. Germline V lookup: CDR1 LNHDA, CDR2 SQIVND (reference sequence). In DNA, the CDR3 is TGTGCCAGTAGCCAAGCTACCGGGACAGGGGATCAGCCCCAGCATTTT. Its translation is CASSQATGTGDQPQHF.

V is TRBV7-2 and J is TRBJ2-3; 9 bases line up with TRBD2. Germline V lookup: CDR1 SGHTA, CDR2 FQGNSA. V dropped 5 bases and J dropped 4; count of bases not matched to a gene: 10. There are 16 residues in the CDR3. Written as DNA, the CDR3 is TGTGCCAGCAGCCAGGTGGCTAGCGGGATGTCAGATACGCAGTATTTT. The encoded protein is CASSQVASGMSDTQYF.

This rearrangement joins TRBV15 to TRBJ2-1, with 8 bases lining up with TRBD1. Germline V gene lookup returns CDR1 LNHNV and CDR2 YYDKDF (reference sequence). The CDR3 is 14 amino acids. The V segment lost 0 bases and the J segment 10 bases; nucleotides outside the gene matches: 5. CDR3 DNA sequence: TGTGCCACCAGCAGAGATCAGGGGGCAAGGGAGCAGTTCTTC. The encoded protein is CATSRDQGAREQFF.

The J gene is TRBJ2-3, the V gene TRBV24-1; TRBD1 matches 9 bases. CDR1 KGHDR and CDR2 SFDVKD come from the germline V gene. This CDR3 region has 15 residues. V shed 3 bases, J shed 7 bases, and the junction held 7 bases outside the gene matches. CDR3 sequence: CATSDPTGGGNTQYF. The CDR3 DNA sequence: TGTGCCACCAGTGATCCAACAGGGGGCGGAAATACGCAGTATTTT.

The chain links TRBV29-1 to TRBJ2-5, with 7 positions matching TRBD1. Trimming took 6 bases from V and 2 from J; bases not matched to a gene: 12. The germline V gene encodes CDR1 SQVTM and CDR2 ANQGSEA. This CDR3 has 15 amino acids. This CDR3 reads CSVPHPGTAQETQYF. The CDR3 bases are TGCAGCGTCCCCCATCCCGGGACAGCGCAAGAGACCCAGTACTTC.

This clone came up a few times. V gene TRBV6-6 combines with J gene TRBJ2-2, with D maybe TRBD1 (8 bases). This CDR3 comprises 15 residues. CDR1 and CDR2 (germline): MNHNY, SVGAGI (reference sequence). Trimming took 5 bases from V and 5 from J, leaving 15 bases between them. CDR3 loop: CASSRDRGGTGELFF. CDR3 bases: TGTGCCAGCAGTCGCGACAGGGGAGGGACCGGGGAGCTGTTTTTT.

The chain recombines TRBV5-8 with TRBJ2-2; tentative D call: TRBD2 (5 bases). The CDR3 has 16 residues. Trimming left V 1 base short and J 2 bases short, with 12 bases between. CDR1 SGHTS and CDR2 YDEGEE come from the germline V gene. The CDR3 loop reads CASSLRSGFNTGELFF. CDR3 sequence (DNA): TGTGCCAGCAGCTTGAGGTCGGGGTTCAACACCGGGGAGCTGTTTTTT.

CDR3 DNA sequence: TGTGCCAGTAGTAATCCGGGACAGGGAAGGAATGAGCAGTTCTTC. Its protein product is CASSNPGQGRNEQFF. This chain uses TRBV19 with TRBJ2-1, with 9 bases that match TRBD1. The CDR3 is 15 residues long. The V gene's germline CDR1 is LNHDA and CDR2 SQIVND (reference sequence). Trimming cost V 4 bases and J 7 bases; bases outside gene matches: 8.